These 24 T cell receptor beta chains were all obtained from the same sample, sequenced in a study of shared clonotypes between healthy human individuals. CD45RO-negative cells were positively selected for CCR7, leaving out terminally differentiated effector memory CD45RA+ cells. Only in-frame clones appear in the TCRdb table, and some are missing; sequencing was by immunoSEQ multiplex PCR. Among 760,000 or so clones listed, roughly 96% were seen once. Sequences were obtained from naive CD8+ T cells sorted from blood. The receptor set was obtained from a man aged 30 to 39 in good health.

This clone was counted once. This sequence joins TRBV11-2 and TRBJ1-1, with a weak D call TRBD1 (5 bases). The CDR3 has 16 residues. Germline lookup yields CDR1 SGHAT and CDR2 FQNNGV. Trimming removed 0 bases at V and 4 bases at J, with 15 bases between. CDR3 residues: CASSLDWDASVTEAFF. The CDR3 coding sequence is TGTGCCAGCAGCTTAGATTGGGACGCATCTGTCACTGAAGCTTTCTTT.

The chain recombines TRBV9 with TRBJ2-7; 8 nucleotides align to TRBD2. Trimming removed 2 bases from V and 2 bases from J; junction bases left unmatched: 3. The CDR3 is 14 residues long. Germline CDR1 is SGDLS and CDR2 is YYNGEE. CDR3 sequence: CASSVSGETYEQYF. The DNA for the CDR3 is TGTGCCAGCAGCGTTAGCGGGGAGACCTACGAGCAGTACTTC.

This rearrangement joins TRBV9 to TRBJ2-6; D gene uncertain. V was clipped by 6 bases and J by 0 bases, with 4 bases between them. Germline assignment: CDR1 SGDLS and CDR2 YYNGEE. The CDR3 is 13 amino acids. The CDR3 region has the DNA TGTGCCAGCACAACCTCTGGGGCCAACGTCCTGACTTTC. Translated, it gives CASTTSGANVLTF.

The sample holds one count of this clone. The gene calls are TRBV30 and TRBJ2-7; 8 bases are a match to TRBD1. Trimming took 0 bases from V and 1 from J; bases not matched to a gene: 5. The CDR3 loop spans 15 amino acids. Germline V gene data show CDR1 as GTSNPN and CDR2 as SVGIG (reference sequence). The CDR3 is CAWSVPGGFSYEQYF. The CDR3 DNA is TGTGCCTGGAGTGTGCCAGGGGGCTTTTCCTACGAGCAGTACTTC.

This chain connects TRBV25-1 to TRBJ2-3; TRBD2 is a possible D gene (5 bases). V was trimmed by 4 bases and J by 6 bases, leaving 11 bases between them. The CDR3 has 13 residues. Germline CDR1 MGHDK, CDR2 SYGVNS. The CDR3 protein is CASSVYRGDTQYF. DNA of the CDR3: TGTGCCAGCAGTGTCTATCGGGGTGATACGCAGTATTTT.

The genes are TRBV27 and TRBJ2-1; 9 bases map to TRBD2. V was pared by 5 bases and J by 8 bases, with 10 bases of the junction left unmatched. Germline loops: CDR1 MNHEY, CDR2 SMNVEV (reference sequence). The CDR3 spans 15 residues. The CDR3: CASSKIAGEGDEQFF. The CDR3 nucleotides are TGTGCCAGCAGTAAGATAGCGGGAGAAGGGGATGAGCAGTTCTTC.

The chain uses TRBV27 and TRBJ1-1; 7 positions match TRBD1. The CDR3 sequence is 16 residues long. Germline CDR1 MNHEY, CDR2 SMNVEV (reference sequence). Trimming took 1 base from V and 0 from J; bases not matched to a gene: 5. The CDR3 loop is CASSLFPGQLNTEAFF. In nucleotides, the CDR3 is TGTGCCAGCAGTTTATTCCCGGGACAGTTGAACACTGAAGCTTTCTTT.

The DNA of the CDR3 is TGCGCCAGCAGCCAAAAAGACATCTACAATGAGCAGTTCTTC. This encodes CASSQKDIYNEQFF. V is TRBV4-1 and J is TRBJ2-1, with unresolved D. The V end was cut by 2 bases, the J end by 3 bases, with 8 bases between. This CDR3 spans 14 amino acids. Germline V gives CDR1 MGHRA, CDR2 YSYEKL.

J is TRBJ1-1 and V is TRBV2, with D possibly TRBD1 on 6 matching bases. This CDR3 spans 11 amino acids. With 7 bases removed from V and 7 bases from J, the gap between germline ends came to 10 bases. Germline values: CDR1 SNHLY, CDR2 FYNNEI. The DNA for the CDR3 is TGTGCCAGCATCGCAGGGGATGAAGCTTTCTTT. Residues: CASIAGDEAFF.

The rearrangement uses TRBV7-9 and TRBJ2-1; D not resolved. V was pared by 5 bases and J by 2 bases, with 10 bases between. Germline CDR1 SEHNR, CDR2 FQNEAQ (reference sequence). CDR3 size: 14 residues. CDR3 sequence: CASSPGSPYNEQFF. The CDR3 DNA sequence: TGTGCCAGCAGCCCCGGGTCGCCCTACAATGAGCAGTTCTTC.

The chain is built from TRBV11-3 and TRBJ2-5; 7 nucleotides line up with TRBD1. V dropped 5 bases and J dropped 4; count of bases not matched to a gene: 4. Germline V CDR1 and CDR2: SGHNT, YENEEA. This CDR3 contains 13 residues. The chain's CDR3 is CASSLRQGETQYF. The CDR3 DNA reads TGTGCCAGCAGCCTAAGACAGGGAGAGACCCAGTACTTC.

This rearrangement joins TRBV19 to TRBJ1-1, with unresolved D. Germline V gene lookup returns CDR1 LNHDA and CDR2 SQIVND (reference sequence). Trimming took 4 bases from V and 0 from J, leaving 9 bases between them. The CDR3 runs 14 residues. The CDR3 reads CASSTPRVNTEAFF. CDR3 coding DNA: TGTGCCAGTAGTACCCCCCGGGTGAACACTGAAGCTTTCTTT.

This sequence joins TRBV29-1 and TRBJ2-7; 12 positions match TRBD1. The CDR3 runs to 14 residues. The J segment lost 4 bases and the V segment lost 6 bases, leaving 7 bases of the junction unmatched. CDR1 and CDR2 (germline): SQVTM, ANQGSEA. Here the CDR3 reads CSVEGTGGKYEQYF. CDR3 nucleotide sequence: TGCAGCGTGGAGGGGACAGGGGGCAAGTACGAGCAGTACTTC.

The rearrangement links TRBV27 to TRBJ1-1, with D possibly TRBD1 on 5 matching bases. The V end lost 2 bases, the J end lost 3 bases, and 13 bases lay between the germline ends. Germline loops: CDR1 MNHEY, CDR2 SMNVEV (reference sequence). CDR3 length equals 15 residues. The CDR3 DNA reads as TGTGCCAGCAGTTTAGGGTCGGGGGACCACACTGAAGCTTTCTTT. Translation: CASSLGSGDHTEAFF.

The V and J genes are TRBV6-5 and TRBJ1-2, with D possibly matching TRBD1 (5 bases). Germline V gives CDR1 MNHEY, CDR2 SVGAGI. The CDR3 sequence is 13 residues long. Trimming removed 1 base at V and 3 bases at J, with 6 bases between. This CDR3 is CASSYLGDYGYTF. DNA of the CDR3: TGTGCCAGCAGTTACTTGGGGGACTATGGCTACACCTTC.

This chain connects TRBV7-9 to TRBJ1-1, with 12 bases aligning to TRBD1. Germline assignment: CDR1 SEHNR and CDR2 FQNEAQ (reference sequence). V was clipped by 7 bases and J by 5 bases; unmatched bases: 14. The CDR3 length is 17 residues. The CDR3 region is CASNGEKGQGAGTEAFF. Here the CDR3 DNA reads TGTGCCAGCAACGGAGAGAAGGGACAGGGGGCTGGGACTGAAGCTTTCTTT.

V and J are TRBV4-2 and TRBJ2-7; 12 bases map to TRBD2. CDR1 LGHNA and CDR2 YNFKEQ come from the germline V gene. The CDR3 is 16 amino acids. Losses at the gene ends were 0 bases for V and 3 bases for J; bases not matched to a gene: 3. This CDR3 is CASSQETSGGNYEQYF. The DNA of the CDR3 is TGTGCCAGCAGCCAAGAAACTAGCGGGGGGAACTACGAGCAGTACTTC.

The count of this clone is one. The chain uses TRBV4-1 and TRBJ2-1, with D uncertain. Germline loops: CDR1 MGHRA, CDR2 YSYEKL. V was trimmed by 0 bases and J by 10 bases, leaving 7 bases between them. The CDR3 loop spans 12 amino acids. The CDR3 DNA is TGCGCCAGCAGCCAAGATCTTCAAGAGCAGTTCTTC. Amino acid sequence: CASSQDLQEQFF.

V usage is TRBV4-3 and J usage is TRBJ2-6; 8 nucleotides agree with TRBD1. After removal of 3 bases from V and 0 bases from J, the junction contained 7 bases not matched to a gene. The CDR3 loop spans 18 amino acids. Per the germline V gene, CDR1 is LGHNA and CDR2 is YSLEER. CDR3 nucleotide sequence: TGCGCCAGCAGCCAGCTCGACGACAGGGGCTCTGGGGCCAACGTCCTGACTTTC. This codes for CASSQLDDRGSGANVLTF.

The genes are TRBV11-2 and TRBJ2-7; D is possibly TRBD1 (5 bases). The germline V gene encodes CDR1 SGHAT and CDR2 FQNNGV. Trimming shortened V by 5 bases and J by 3 bases, and 14 bases separated the two germline ends. The CDR3 length is 14 residues. In DNA, the CDR3 is TGTGCCAGCAGCATAGCTCAGGGTTTCTACGAGCAGTACTTC. It yields the protein CASSIAQGFYEQYF. Complete variable domain (other parts from reference TRBV11-2 and TRBJ2-7): EAGVAQSPRYKIIEKRQSVAFWCNPISGHATLYWYQQILGQGPKLLIQFQNNGVVDDSQLPKDRFSAERLKGVDSTLKIQPAKLEDSAVYLCASSIAQGFYEQYFGPGTRLTVT.

The chain links TRBV27 to TRBJ2-7, with 7 bases aligning to TRBD1. The ends lost 6 bases at V and 3 bases at J; junction bases unmatched: 11. The CDR3 runs 15 residues. The germline CDR1 and CDR2 sequences are MNHEY and SMNVEV (reference sequence). CDR3 loop: CASSSYRTGDYEQYF. In nucleotides, the CDR3 is TGTGCCAGCAGCTCCTACCGGACAGGAGACTACGAGCAGTACTTC.

This clone occurred once. The rearrangement joins TRBV5-1 to TRBJ1-2; TRBD1 aligns across 7 bases. There are 14 residues in the CDR3. V lost 5 bases to trimming and J lost 4 bases; unmatched junction nucleotides: 8. The germline V gene encodes CDR1 SGHRS and CDR2 YFSETQ. In DNA form, the CDR3 reads TGCGCCAGCAGACGGGAGACAGGGATCTATGGCTACACCTTC. Translating gives CASRRETGIYGYTF. Complete variable domain (other parts from reference TRBV5-1 and TRBJ1-2): KAGVTQTPRYLIKTRGQQVTLSCSPISGHRSVSWYQQTPGQGLQFLFEYFSETQRNKGNFPGRFSGRQFSNSRSEMNVSTLELGDSALYLCASRRETGIYGYTFGSGTRLTVV.

The rearrangement links TRBV7-9 to TRBJ2-2; D is unclear. Looked up from germline, CDR1 is SEHNR and CDR2 is FQNEAQ (reference sequence). Between the trimmed V and J ends, which lost 6 bases and 5 bases, there was a span of 10 bases. The CDR3 extends over 13 amino acids. The CDR3 nucleotides read TGTGCCAGCAGGCCAAGTGCAACCGGGGAGCTGTTTTTT. Its translation: CASRPSATGELFF.

CDR3 amino acids: CASSLWPADEQYF. DNA for the CDR3: TGTGCCAGCAGCTTATGGCCAGCGGACGAGCAGTACTTC. The chain combines TRBV7-2 with TRBJ2-7, with D tentatively TRBD2 (5 bases). Trimming pared 2 bases from V and 5 bases from J, leaving 10 bases between. The CDR3 loop spans 13 amino acids. Germline V gene lookup returns CDR1 SGHTA and CDR2 FQGNSA.